Here is one TCR beta chain with its context. CDR1 and CDR2 (germline): SGHTA, FQGTGA. This CDR3 is 14 amino acids long. Trimming stripped 1 base from V and 2 bases from J, with 7 bases between. MiXCR, applied by TCRdb to the 5' RACE reads, yields one record per CDR3 protein. This table has about 41,000 distinct CDR3 sequences, roughly 4.3% appearing once. The source of the sample is a study of T cells of healthy individuals. The clonotype was recovered from a human donor in good health. The chain couples TRBV7-3 to TRBJ2-3; D unresolved. CDR3 DNA: TGTGCCAGCAGCTTAAGGGCTAACACAGATACGCAGTATTTT. This codes for CASSLRANTDTQYF.